These 26 T cell receptor beta chains came from one sample sequenced in a study of blood T cell repertoires in COVID-19 (TCRdb year 2020). Library method: the immunoSEQ multiplex PCR assay. As stored in TCRdb, this immuneACCESS dataset retains in-frame rearrangements with V and J assigned. A fraction of the clones does not appear; measured against another copy, unresolved V genes explain less than half of the discrepancy, and the remainder lacks a known reason. The sample profile shows some 150,000 clones; around 84% of them were found once. The ten largest clones represent approximately 8% of the sample. The specimen sequenced was peripheral blood. The receptors shown here come from a woman in her sixties or seventies with acute or convalescent COVID-19.

DNA for the CDR3: TGTGCCAGCAGCGTAGTCTCAGAGGCGCCAGATACGCAGTATTTT. Translation gives CASSVVSEAPDTQYF. This chain uses TRBV9 with TRBJ2-3, with unresolved D. V dropped 0 bases and J dropped 4 bases, with 12 bases sitting between them. This CDR3 has 15 residues. Germline lookup yields CDR1 SGDLS and CDR2 YYNGEE.

The rearrangement joins TRBV12-3 or TRBV12-4 to TRBJ1-1; D not resolved. This CDR3 has 13 amino acids. Trimming cost V 8 bases and J 1 base, with 11 bases left between them. DNA of the CDR3: TGTGCCAGCGACTCGACCCCGAACACTGAAGCTTTCTTT. Encoded protein: CASDSTPNTEAFF.

This chain connects TRBV10-3 to TRBJ1-1, with 10 positions matching TRBD1. The CDR3 is 14 amino acids. V shed 5 bases and J 8 bases; nucleotides not matched to a gene: 8. In germline, CDR1 is ENHRY, CDR2 SYGVKD. CDR3 bases: TGTGCCATCAGTCCGGGACAGGGGTTCTTCGAAGCTTTCTTT. Its protein is CAISPGQGFFEAFF.

The V and J genes are TRBV19 and TRBJ1-6; weak D call: TRBD1 (6 bases). The CDR3 spans 16 residues. Deletions cut 5 bases from V and 8 bases from J, with 19 bases between. The germline V gene has CDR1 LNHDA and CDR2 SQIVND (reference sequence). The CDR3 DNA sequence: TGTGCCAGTAGTGGCGGGGGCGTTAGGTCAGATTCACCCCTCCACTTT. Its translation is CASSGGGVRSDSPLHF.

CDR3 DNA: TGCGCCAGCAGCCCGACGACAGTCCAGGCTGAGCAGTTCTTC. Amino acids: CASSPTTVQAEQFF. The V and J genes are TRBV5-1 and TRBJ2-1, with a tentative D call TRBD1 (5 bases). V was clipped by 4 bases and J by 9 bases, with 17 bases between them. Germline loops: CDR1 SGHRS, CDR2 YFSETQ. CDR3 length: 14 residues. Variable domain in full (rest from reference TRBV5-1 and TRBJ2-1): KAGVTQTPRYLIKTRGQQVTLSCSPISGHRSVSWYQQTPGQGLQFLFEYFSETQRNKGNFPGRFSGRQFSNSRSEMNVSTLELGDSALYLCASSPTTVQAEQFFGPGTRLTVL.

This chain links TRBV4-1 with TRBJ2-7; a weak D match, TRBD1 (5 bases). V lost 3 bases, J lost 2 bases, and 11 bases lay in between. This CDR3 is built from 14 residues. Per the germline V gene, CDR1 is MGHRA and CDR2 is YSYEKL. The CDR3 reads CASSHRQGAYEQYF. The CDR3 DNA is TGCGCCAGCAGCCATCGTCAGGGCGCCTACGAGCAGTACTTC.

The chain recombines TRBV24-1 with TRBJ2-7; 9 bases are shared with TRBD1. Germline V gene sequence: CDR1 KGHDR, CDR2 SFDVKD. This CDR3 has 17 amino acids. The V segment lost 1 base and the J segment 0 bases; nucleotides outside the gene matches: 6. The CDR3 DNA sequence: TGTGCCACCAGTGATTTCGGGGGGACAGGGAACTCCTACGAGCAGTACTTC. It encodes CATSDFGGTGNSYEQYF.

This clone was seen more than once but under ten times. The gene calls are TRBV4-2 and TRBJ2-1, with D possibly being TRBD1 (5 bases). With 0 bases removed from V and 8 bases from J, the gap between germline ends came to 8 bases. CDR1 LGHNA and CDR2 YNFKEQ come from the germline V gene. The CDR3 consists of 13 residues. The CDR3 DNA is TGTGCCAGCAGCCAAGATCCCAGGGATGAGCAGTTCTTC. This gives the protein CASSQDPRDEQFF.

The V and J genes are TRBV7-9 and TRBJ1-1, with 7 bases that match TRBD1. V lost 5 bases and J lost 1; bases outside the gene matches: 7. The CDR3 consists of 15 residues. Germline CDR1 reads SEHNR; CDR2 reads FQNEAQ (reference sequence). The CDR3 here is CASSTRDSRNTEAFF. As DNA, the CDR3 is TGTGCCAGCAGCACTCGGGACAGCCGGAACACTGAAGCTTTCTTT. Supplemented by reference TRBV7-9 and TRBJ1-1, the full variable domain reads DTGVSQNPRHKITKRGQNVTFRCDPISEHNRLYWYRQTLGQGPEFLTYFQNEAQLEKSRLLSDRFSAERPKGSFSTLEIQRTEQGDSAMYLCASSTRDSRNTEAFFGQGTRLTVV.

The chain is built from TRBV7-3 and TRBJ2-5; 10 nucleotides line up with TRBD2. Looked up from germline, CDR1 is SGHTA and CDR2 is FQGTGA. J was trimmed by 5 bases and V by 5 bases; bases with no gene match: 8. CDR3 length: 15 residues. CDR3 amino acids: CASSISGGSRETQYF. CDR3 in DNA: TGTGCCAGCAGCATTAGCGGGGGGTCGCGGGAGACCCAGTACTTC.

The chain has TRBV5-1 and TRBJ2-7; 7 nucleotides line up with TRBD1. The CDR3 consists of 12 residues. V dropped 4 bases and J dropped 5; count of bases not matched to a gene: 3. Germline V gene lookup returns CDR1 SGHRS and CDR2 YFSETQ. The CDR3 nucleotides are TGCGCCAGCAGCCTTGGACAGGACGAGCAGTACTTC. Its translation: CASSLGQDEQYF.

This chain connects TRBV9 to TRBJ1-3; TRBD1 aligns across 8 bases. This CDR3 is built from 17 residues. Germline V gene data show CDR1 as SGDLS and CDR2 as YYNGEE. Trimming took 4 bases from V and 0 from J; bases not matched to a gene: 9. Here the CDR3 reads CASSIRQGRNSGNTIYF. DNA of the CDR3: TGTGCCAGCAGCATCCGACAGGGGCGGAACTCTGGAAACACCATATATTTT. The entire variable domain, with the rest obtained from reference TRBV9 and TRBJ1-3, is as follows: DSGVTQTPKHLITATGQRVTLRCSPRSGDLSVYWYQQSLDQGLQFLIQYYNGEERAKGNILERFSAQQFPDLHSELNLSSLELGDSALYFCASSIRQGRNSGNTIYFGEGSWLTVV.

This clone has just one count. This chain links TRBV27 with TRBJ2-2; no clear D gene. V gave up 5 bases and J gave up 4 bases, with 8 bases separating them. Germline CDR1 reads MNHEY; CDR2 reads SMNVEV (reference sequence). The CDR3 sequence is 13 residues long. CDR3 sequence reads: CASSPLRTGELFF. The CDR3 nucleotides are TGTGCCAGCAGTCCCCTTCGCACCGGGGAGCTGTTTTTT.

This chain uses TRBV7-6 with TRBJ2-1, with 11 bases that match TRBD1. The V gene end was trimmed by 7 bases and the J gene end by 6 bases; junction bases not matched to a gene: 5. Germline-derived CDR1 and CDR2 are SGHVS and FNYEAQ. The CDR3 runs 14 residues. The CDR3 reads CASILGTGGNEQFF. The CDR3 DNA reads as TGTGCCAGCATCCTTGGGACAGGGGGCAATGAGCAGTTCTTC.

The genes are TRBV27 and TRBJ2-5, with D possibly matching TRBD2 (5 bases). The CDR3 has 14 residues. V lost 1 base to trimming and J lost 1 base, with 7 bases between them. Germline lookup yields CDR1 MNHEY and CDR2 SMNVEV (reference sequence). The CDR3 sequence is CASSLFEGQETQYF. CDR3 in DNA: TGTGCCAGCAGTTTATTCGAGGGCCAAGAGACCCAGTACTTC.

The chain is built from TRBV12-3 or TRBV12-4 and TRBJ2-1, with a possible D match to TRBD1 (6 bases). This CDR3 is 12 amino acids long. V lost 6 bases and J lost 6, with 9 bases in between. The chain's CDR3 is CASSRGFNEQFF. CDR3 nucleotides: TGTGCCAGCAGCAGGGGTTTCAATGAGCAGTTCTTC.

The CDR3 loop reads CASKVGASSYNSPLHF. Here the CDR3 DNA reads TGCGCCAGCAAAGTAGGGGCTAGCTCCTATAATTCACCCCTCCACTTT. The V gene is TRBV10-2, the J gene TRBJ1-6; D possibly corresponds to TRBD1 (5 bases). Germline CDR1 WSHSY, CDR2 SAAADI. The germline V and J ends were trimmed by 7 bases and 0 bases, with 13 bases remaining between them. CDR3 length equals 16 residues.

This chain uses TRBV5-1 with TRBJ1-5; no clear D. Trimming cost V 1 base and J 6 bases, with 8 bases left between them. This CDR3 comprises 13 residues. The V gene's germline CDR1 is SGHRS and CDR2 YFSETQ. The CDR3: CASSLSPGQPQHF. DNA for the CDR3: TGCGCCAGCAGCTTGTCACCCGGTCAGCCCCAGCATTTT.

The chain has TRBV3-1 (or the pseudogene TRBV3-2) and TRBJ2-2; TRBD2 agrees at 7 bases. CDR3 length equals 13 residues. Per the germline V gene, CDR1 is LGHDT and CDR2 is YNNKEL (reference sequence). J gave up 6 bases and V 8 bases, and 6 bases lay outside the gene matches. CDR3 coding DNA: TGTGCCAGCGGGAGGGGCGAGGCCGGGGAGCTGTTTTTT. Translating gives CASGRGEAGELFF.

The genes are TRBV5-5 and TRBJ2-5; tentatively, D is TRBD2 (5 bases). Trimming pared 5 bases from V and 5 bases from J, leaving 16 bases between. The CDR3 runs 14 residues. CDR1 and CDR2 (germline): SGHKS, YYEKEE (reference sequence). The CDR3 DNA reads TGTGCCAGCAGTCAACTAGGCCGTTCCGAGACCCAGTACTTC. Its translation is CASSQLGRSETQYF.

This clone appeared a single time. The V gene is TRBV18, the J gene TRBJ2-7, with 12 bases fitting TRBD2. This CDR3 contains 16 residues. Germline V CDR1 and CDR2: KGHSH, LQKENI. The V segment lost 3 bases and the J segment 6 bases; nucleotides outside the gene matches: 9. The CDR3 DNA sequence: TGTGCCAGCTCACCGGTGACTAGCGGGGGAGTAAGCGAGCAGTACTTC. Its protein is CASSPVTSGGVSEQYF.

This chain joins TRBV7-9 and TRBJ2-4, with D uncertain. V was shortened by 2 bases and J by 2 bases, with 4 bases between the two germline ends. The CDR3 has 13 residues. Per germline, CDR1 SEHNR and CDR2 FQNEAQ (reference sequence). The CDR3 sequence: CASSLPSKNIQYF. The DNA for the CDR3 is TGTGCCAGCAGCTTACCCTCCAAAAACATTCAGTACTTC.

This clone showed up many times. The chain has TRBV27 and TRBJ2-1; 9 bases agree with TRBD2. The CDR3 runs 16 residues. J lost 3 bases, V lost 6 bases, and 9 bases had no gene match. Germline V lookup: CDR1 MNHEY, CDR2 SMNVEV (reference sequence). The CDR3 nucleotides read TGTGCCAGCAGGGACCCTAGCGGGGTGAACTACAATGAGCAGTTCTTC. Translated, it gives CASRDPSGVNYNEQFF.

The rearrangement joins TRBV10-2 to TRBJ2-1; tentative D call: TRBD1 (5 bases). Germline V gene sequence: CDR1 WSHSY, CDR2 SAAADI. Trimming removed 7 bases from V and 6 bases from J, with 19 bases in between. The CDR3 loop spans 15 amino acids. The CDR3, as DNA: TGCGCCAGCAACCCAATAGGGGTATCGGGCAATGAGCAGTTCTTC. Protein: CASNPIGVSGNEQFF.

The V and J genes are TRBV24-1 and TRBJ2-1; D perhaps matches TRBD2 (6 bases). V lost 1 base, J lost 0 bases, and 9 bases lay in between. CDR3 length: 16 residues. Germline CDR1 KGHDR, CDR2 SFDVKD. The CDR3 loop reads CATSDLGGSSYNEQFF. Here the CDR3 DNA reads TGTGCCACCAGTGATTTAGGAGGGAGCTCCTACAATGAGCAGTTCTTC.

V is TRBV27 and J is TRBJ2-1, with 11 positions matching TRBD1. J gave up 7 bases and V 3 bases, and 5 bases lay outside the gene matches. There are 15 residues in the CDR3. In germline, CDR1 is MNHEY, CDR2 SMNVEV (reference sequence). The CDR3 DNA reads TGTGCCAGCAGTTTTTGGACAGGGGGCTTGAATGAGCAGTTCTTC. This encodes CASSFWTGGLNEQFF.